This T cell receptor (beta chain) is drawn from a study of human T cells and chemical hapten exposure. TCRdb re-called the RACE reads through MiXCR, storing one row per CDR3 protein. The table has about 39,000 distinct CDR3 sequences, roughly 13% seen once; the top ten hold roughly 2.5%. Trimming took 4 bases from V and 3 from J, leaving 10 bases between them. The CDR3 consists of 12 residues. Germline V CDR1 and CDR2: SQVTM, ANQGSEA. As to time point: patch test 3, about 24 weeks after DPC sensitization. Treatment in this sample: therapeutic diphenylcyclopropenone sensitization with weekly scalp DPC. Unfractionated whole blood was the source from which total RNA was extracted. This clonotype ranks as medium-sized. What it recognizes is unknown. Overall study results and limits: Patch test score showed a positive correlation with PT1 expanded TCR counts.

The sequenced sample was whole blood, obtained in connection with sensitization to the hapten diphenylcyclopropenone (DPC). The V gene is TRBV29-1, the J gene TRBJ2-7, with D perhaps TRBD1 (5 bases). This TCR derives from a woman aged 40 to 50 with alopecia areata. Some clones in this sample may be carry-over from other donors' samples. The CDR3 sequence is CSVVGQHYEQYF. The DNA for the CDR3 is TGCAGCGTTGTGGGGCAGCACTACGAGCAGTACTTC.